The T cell receptor beta chain under discussion was sequenced for a study of immune cell composition in non-small cell lung cancer. The CDR3 is 15 amino acids. Germline V gives CDR1 SGHNT, CDR2 YYREEE (reference sequence). V lost 2 bases and J lost 3, with 15 bases in between. Normal lung sampling was at least 3 cm from the tumour, as distant as possible. Only in-frame clones appear in the TCRdb table, and some are missing; sequencing was by immunoSEQ multiplex PCR. The table shows more than 15,000 clones, with 70% to 80% occurring only once. These sequences were also reported in another study, on CD4 T cells in lung cancer.

V usage is TRBV5-4 and J usage is TRBJ2-7; D may be TRBD1 (6 bases). This receptor was obtained from a human donor with non-small cell lung cancer. The source material was non-adjacent lung tissue. CDR3 residues: CASSFSAGDNYEQYF. CDR3 DNA sequence: TGTGCCAGCAGCTTTTCTGCAGGGGACAACTACGAGCAGTACTTC.